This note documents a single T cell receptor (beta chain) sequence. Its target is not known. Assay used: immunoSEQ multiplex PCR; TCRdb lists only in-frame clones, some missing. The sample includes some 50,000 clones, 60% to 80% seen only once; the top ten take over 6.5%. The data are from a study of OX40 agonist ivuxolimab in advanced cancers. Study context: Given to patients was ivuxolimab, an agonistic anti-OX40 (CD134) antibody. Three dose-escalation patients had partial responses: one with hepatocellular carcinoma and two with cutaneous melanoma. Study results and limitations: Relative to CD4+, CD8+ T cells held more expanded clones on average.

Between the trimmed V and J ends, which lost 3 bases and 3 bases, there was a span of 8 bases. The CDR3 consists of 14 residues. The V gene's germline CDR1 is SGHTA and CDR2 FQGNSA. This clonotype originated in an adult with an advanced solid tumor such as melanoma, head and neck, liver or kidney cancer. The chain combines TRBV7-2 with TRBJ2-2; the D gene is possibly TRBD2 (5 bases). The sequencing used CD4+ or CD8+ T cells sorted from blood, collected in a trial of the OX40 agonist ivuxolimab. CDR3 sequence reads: CASSLTGYTGELFF. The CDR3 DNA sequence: TGTGCCAGCAGCTTGACGGGGTACACCGGGGAGCTGTTTTTT.